The clone carrying this T cell receptor (beta chain) was seen once. Antigen specificity is unknown. This sample was included in a study of shared clonotypes between healthy human individuals. General study points: Limitation of the genetic and exposure-history diversity represented came from the few donors.

Assay: immunoSEQ multiplex PCR; the TCRdb copy retains only in-frame clones and omits some. The sample has a few hundred thousand clones, more than 95% seen once. The germline V gene encodes CDR1 KGHSH and CDR2 LQKENI. Trimming cost V 1 base and J 5 bases, with 8 bases left between them. CDR3 length: 13 residues. The rearrangement uses TRBV18 and TRBJ1-2; D is unclear. The clonotype comes from a woman aged 25 to 39 in good health. Sequencing was carried out using naive CD4+ T cells sorted from blood. The subset here: CD45RA+ positively selected. The CDR3 DNA reads TGTGCCAGCTCACCACTTCCCGAATATGGCTACACCTTC. Protein sequence: CASSPLPEYGYTF.